A single sample is the source of the 26 T cell receptor beta chains below, sequenced in a study of control samples from healthy donors and cancer patients. The assay was immunoSEQ multiplex PCR, and TCRdb's table has in-frame clones only and misses some. The table includes about 83,000 clones, 91% detected once. Input material: blood. The receptors were gathered from a young man in good health.

The chain links TRBV7-2 to TRBJ2-7; 10 bases are a match to TRBD1. CDR3 size: 14 residues. Per the germline V gene, CDR1 is SGHTA and CDR2 is FQGNSA. V shed 9 bases, J shed 2 bases, and the junction held 7 bases outside the gene matches. In DNA, the CDR3 is TGTGCCAGTAAGACAGGGGGCAGTACCTACGAGCAGTACTTC. Its translation: CASKTGGSTYEQYF.

V gene TRBV19 combines with J gene TRBJ1-4, with a weak D call TRBD1 (6 bases). This CDR3 is 16 amino acids long. Looked up from germline, CDR1 is LNHDA and CDR2 is SQIVND (reference sequence). The ends were cut back, 7 bases at V and 3 bases at J, with 18 bases in the middle. The DNA of the CDR3 is TGTGCCAGTACCATGACAGGCCCCCTGGCTAATGAAAAACTGTTTTTT. Translation: CASTMTGPLANEKLFF.

This chain uses TRBV28 with TRBJ2-2, with 11 bases aligning to TRBD2. This CDR3 contains 16 residues. Germline lookup yields CDR1 MDHEN and CDR2 SYDVKM. V lost 5 bases to trimming and J lost 5 bases; unmatched junction nucleotides: 7. CDR3 sequence: CASSHTSGGWTGELFF. As DNA, the CDR3 is TGTGCCAGCAGTCATACTAGCGGGGGATGGACCGGGGAGCTGTTTTTT.

As concerns this clone: The same CDR3 can be traced to other DNA sequences in this sample. V usage is TRBV15 and J usage is TRBJ1-4, with unresolved D. The germline CDR1 and CDR2 sequences are LNHNV and YYDKDF (reference sequence). The V and J ends lost 0 bases and 3 bases respectively, with 8 bases between them. CDR3 length equals 15 residues. CDR3 sequence: CATSRDRGANEKLFF. The DNA of the CDR3 is TGTGCCACCAGCAGAGATCGTGGAGCTAATGAAAAACTGTTTTTT.

This clone has more than one count but fewer than ten. This CDR3 is CASSPRQGDYEQYF. Here the CDR3 DNA reads TGTGCCAGCAGCCCTAGACAGGGGGACTACGAGCAGTACTTC. This rearrangement joins TRBV9 to TRBJ2-7, with 9 nucleotides matching TRBD1. This CDR3 contains 14 residues. Germline V lookup: CDR1 SGDLS, CDR2 YYNGEE. V gave up 4 bases and J gave up 3 bases; unmatched junction bases: 5.

V and J are TRBV9 and TRBJ2-2; D might be TRBD1 (7 bases). Germline loops: CDR1 SGDLS, CDR2 YYNGEE. V lost 4 bases and J lost 4, with 14 bases in between. This CDR3 has 15 residues. In DNA, the CDR3 is TGTGCCAGCAGCACCCGACAGGGAGGCACCGGGGAGCTGTTTTTT. Protein: CASSTRQGGTGELFF.

The CDR3 here is CASSQTGESTEAFF. The DNA for the CDR3 is TGTGCCAGTAGTCAGACAGGAGAGAGCACTGAAGCTTTCTTT. The rearrangement links TRBV19 to TRBJ1-1; TRBD1 is a possible D gene (6 bases). Trimming left V 5 bases short and J 4 bases short, with 14 bases between. Germline V CDR1 and CDR2: LNHDA, SQIVND (reference sequence). This CDR3 has 14 residues.

This rearrangement joins TRBV6-5 to TRBJ2-3; TRBD1 agrees at 7 bases. Germline V gene lookup returns CDR1 MNHEY and CDR2 SVGAGI. The V and J ends lost 9 bases and 6 bases, in that order; junction bases with no gene match: 9. CDR3 length equals 13 residues. This CDR3 reads CASGDSLEDTQYF. Written as DNA, the CDR3 is TGTGCCAGTGGGGACAGTCTGGAGGATACGCAGTATTTT.

This clone was seen once. The J gene is TRBJ2-2, the V gene TRBV4-1; 11 positions agree with TRBD2. Unmatched junction bases numbered 4, after V lost 2 bases and J lost 5 bases. In germline, CDR1 is MGHRA, CDR2 YSYEKL. The CDR3 length is 16 residues. The CDR3 sequence is CASSQFSGGVTGELFF. CDR3 in DNA: TGCGCCAGCAGCCAATTTAGCGGGGGGGTGACCGGGGAGCTGTTTTTT.

V is TRBV12-3 or TRBV12-4 and J is TRBJ2-5, with D unclear. Trimming pared 7 bases from V and 5 bases from J, leaving 14 bases between. The CDR3 totals 13 residues. The CDR3 region is CASNSPVVETQYF. CDR3 sequence (DNA): TGTGCCAGCAACTCGCCGGTTGTGGAGACCCAGTACTTC.

The rearrangement uses TRBV5-1 and TRBJ2-2; D is unresolved. The V gene lost 6 bases and the J gene lost 5 bases, with 14 bases spanning the gap. The germline CDR1 and CDR2 sequences are SGHRS and YFSETQ. There are 14 residues in the CDR3. The CDR3 DNA follows: TGCGCCAGCACCGAACTTTCCCGGACCGGGGAGCTGTTTTTT. Its translation: CASTELSRTGELFF. Full variable domain (outside the CDR3, taken from reference TRBV5-1 and TRBJ2-2): KAGVTQTPRYLIKTRGQQVTLSCSPISGHRSVSWYQQTPGQGLQFLFEYFSETQRNKGNFPGRFSGRQFSNSRSEMNVSTLELGDSALYLCASTELSRTGELFFGEGSRLTVL.

The chain has TRBV30 and TRBJ1-5, with TRBD1 as a possible D gene (5 bases). The CDR3 has 13 amino acids. The V end lost 0 bases, the J end lost 7 bases, and 10 bases lay between the germline ends. Germline V gene lookup returns CDR1 GTSNPN and CDR2 SVGIG (reference sequence). The CDR3: CAWSVGTEQPQHF. The CDR3 bases are TGTGCCTGGAGTGTCGGGACCGAGCAGCCCCAGCATTTT.

The V gene is TRBV18, the J gene TRBJ1-6, with unresolved D. This CDR3 has 19 amino acids. V was trimmed by 4 bases and J by 0 bases, leaving 19 bases between them. The germline gives CDR1 KGHSH, CDR2 LQKENI. Written as DNA, the CDR3 is TGTGCCAGCTCACAAAAAGTCGGCCTCCAGAGCTCCTATAATTCACCCCTCCACTTT. Protein sequence: CASSQKVGLQSSYNSPLHF.

The rearrangement uses TRBV2 and TRBJ1-6, with D possibly matching TRBD1 (5 bases). The CDR3 runs 15 residues. Germline V gene sequence: CDR1 SNHLY, CDR2 FYNNEI. Trimming shortened V by 6 bases and J by 8 bases, and 17 bases separated the two germline ends. CDR3 DNA: TGTGCCAGCAGGTCACCCGGGCCCAGGGATTCACCCCTCCACTTT. Amino acids: CASRSPGPRDSPLHF.

CDR3 sequence: CASSYIPSRADTQYF. For the CDR3, the DNA is TGTGCCAGCAGTTACATACCCTCGAGGGCGGATACGCAGTATTTT. The V call is TRBV6-2 or TRBV6-3, the J call TRBJ2-3; maybe TRBD2 (5 bases). Germline V gene data show CDR1 as MNHEY and CDR2 as SVGEGT. The CDR3 loop spans 15 amino acids. Trimming left V 2 bases short and J 6 bases short, with 15 bases between.

This clone has only one observation. The J gene is TRBJ1-1, the V gene TRBV9, with D hard to call. Between the trimmed V and J ends, which lost 0 bases and 4 bases, there was a span of 16 bases. Germline V gene lookup returns CDR1 SGDLS and CDR2 YYNGEE. The CDR3 consists of 16 residues. The CDR3 spells CASSVGEPGRATEAFF. CDR3 coding DNA: TGTGCCAGCAGCGTAGGAGAGCCTGGGAGGGCCACTGAAGCTTTCTTT.

The J gene is TRBJ2-4, the V gene TRBV6-5, with no clear D. The germline V gene has CDR1 MNHEY and CDR2 SVGAGI. The CDR3 sequence is 12 residues long. Here the CDR3 DNA reads TGTGCGTTGGAGCCGTCTGGGAACATTCAGTACTTC. Its protein is CALEPSGNIQYF.

V and J are TRBV5-1 and TRBJ1-2; TRBD1 is a possible D gene (5 bases). Trimming removed 0 bases from V and 8 bases from J, with 20 bases in between. There are 16 residues in the CDR3. CDR1 SGHRS and CDR2 YFSETQ come from the germline V gene. The CDR3 coding sequence is TGCGCCAGCAGCTTGGACTTCATTACTCCGGGGCGAGGCTACACCTTC. Amino acids: CASSLDFITPGRGYTF.

The sample holds a few counts of this clone. This chain joins TRBV11-3 and TRBJ2-1; tentatively, D is TRBD1 or TRBD2 (6 bases each). The V and J ends lost 5 bases and 0 bases respectively, with 8 bases between them. The V gene's germline CDR1 is SGHNT and CDR2 YENEEA. The CDR3 length is 14 residues. The CDR3: CASSKGGSYNEQFF. Here the CDR3 DNA reads TGTGCCAGCAGCAAGGGGGGCTCCTACAATGAGCAGTTCTTC.

This clone occurred many times. This chain links TRBV11-2 with TRBJ2-5; D is possibly TRBD2 (6 bases). Trimming shortened V by 3 bases and J by 3 bases, and 14 bases separated the two germline ends. CDR1 and CDR2 from the germline V gene are SGHAT and FQNNGV. The CDR3 loop spans 15 amino acids. As DNA, the CDR3 is TGTGCCAGCAGCTTCGTTGAGGGAGGAAAAGAGACCCAGTACTTC. This gives the protein CASSFVEGGKETQYF.

The chain combines TRBV6-5 with TRBJ2-1; perhaps TRBD2 as D (5 bases). Trimming took 5 bases from V and 12 from J, leaving 17 bases between them. The CDR3 has 13 amino acids. CDR1 and CDR2 (germline): MNHEY, SVGAGI. The CDR3 reads CASSRTRDSGQFF. CDR3 nucleotides: TGTGCCAGCAGTCGAACCCGGGATTCGGGGCAGTTCTTC.

The chain employs TRBV6-5 and TRBJ2-5, with 7 positions matching TRBD1. This CDR3 contains 16 residues. The V gene end was trimmed by 0 bases and the J gene end by 4 bases; junction bases not matched to a gene: 8. CDR1 is MNHEY and CDR2 is SVGAGI in the germline V gene. DNA for the CDR3: TGTGCCAGCAGTTACTCAGGTCCCAGGACAGGAGAGACCCAGTACTTC. Translated: CASSYSGPRTGETQYF.

The chain combines TRBV5-8 with TRBJ2-7; 8 bases agree with TRBD1. The V gene end was trimmed by 0 bases and the J gene end by 2 bases; junction bases not matched to a gene: 7. The CDR3 spans 16 residues. The germline V gene has CDR1 SGHTS and CDR2 YDEGEE. The CDR3 here is CASSLGDRSSPYEQYF. The DNA of the CDR3 is TGTGCCAGCAGCTTGGGGGACAGGAGTTCCCCCTACGAGCAGTACTTC. Combining the CDR3 with reference TRBV5-8 and TRBJ2-7 gives the whole variable domain EAGVTQSPTHLIKTRGQQATLRCSPISGHTSVYWYQQALGLGLQFLLWYDEGEERNRGNFPPRFSGRQFPNYSSELNVNALELEDSALYLCASSLGDRSSPYEQYFGPGTRLTVT.

This chain joins TRBV4-2 and TRBJ2-1; a possible D gene is TRBD2 (5 bases). The CDR3 is made up of 15 amino acids. Germline CDR1 reads LGHNA; CDR2 reads YNFKEQ. V lost 4 bases to trimming and J lost 2 bases, with 12 bases between them. The chain's CDR3 is CASSLLAGAYNEQFF. CDR3 nucleotides: TGTGCCAGCAGCCTTCTGGCGGGCGCCTACAATGAGCAGTTCTTC.

This clone has a single count. The chain links TRBV7-2 to TRBJ1-1; D is ambiguous. The CDR3 contains 15 residues. Trimming stripped 3 bases from V and 6 bases from J, with 17 bases between. Germline lookup yields CDR1 SGHTA and CDR2 FQGNSA. This CDR3 reads CASSFPLLGSPEAFF. The CDR3 DNA reads TGTGCCAGCAGCTTCCCCCTTTTAGGCAGCCCTGAAGCTTTCTTT.

This clone was observed a handful of times. The J gene is TRBJ2-1, the V gene TRBV19; 12 nucleotides agree with TRBD2. The trim removed 8 bases at V and 3 bases at J, leaving 5 bases unmatched. Germline CDR1 and CDR2: LNHDA and SQIVND (reference sequence). The CDR3 runs 15 residues. The CDR3 DNA follows: TGTGCCAGTTACTCGACTAGCGGGAGCTACAATGAGCAGTTCTTC. It is translated as CASYSTSGSYNEQFF.